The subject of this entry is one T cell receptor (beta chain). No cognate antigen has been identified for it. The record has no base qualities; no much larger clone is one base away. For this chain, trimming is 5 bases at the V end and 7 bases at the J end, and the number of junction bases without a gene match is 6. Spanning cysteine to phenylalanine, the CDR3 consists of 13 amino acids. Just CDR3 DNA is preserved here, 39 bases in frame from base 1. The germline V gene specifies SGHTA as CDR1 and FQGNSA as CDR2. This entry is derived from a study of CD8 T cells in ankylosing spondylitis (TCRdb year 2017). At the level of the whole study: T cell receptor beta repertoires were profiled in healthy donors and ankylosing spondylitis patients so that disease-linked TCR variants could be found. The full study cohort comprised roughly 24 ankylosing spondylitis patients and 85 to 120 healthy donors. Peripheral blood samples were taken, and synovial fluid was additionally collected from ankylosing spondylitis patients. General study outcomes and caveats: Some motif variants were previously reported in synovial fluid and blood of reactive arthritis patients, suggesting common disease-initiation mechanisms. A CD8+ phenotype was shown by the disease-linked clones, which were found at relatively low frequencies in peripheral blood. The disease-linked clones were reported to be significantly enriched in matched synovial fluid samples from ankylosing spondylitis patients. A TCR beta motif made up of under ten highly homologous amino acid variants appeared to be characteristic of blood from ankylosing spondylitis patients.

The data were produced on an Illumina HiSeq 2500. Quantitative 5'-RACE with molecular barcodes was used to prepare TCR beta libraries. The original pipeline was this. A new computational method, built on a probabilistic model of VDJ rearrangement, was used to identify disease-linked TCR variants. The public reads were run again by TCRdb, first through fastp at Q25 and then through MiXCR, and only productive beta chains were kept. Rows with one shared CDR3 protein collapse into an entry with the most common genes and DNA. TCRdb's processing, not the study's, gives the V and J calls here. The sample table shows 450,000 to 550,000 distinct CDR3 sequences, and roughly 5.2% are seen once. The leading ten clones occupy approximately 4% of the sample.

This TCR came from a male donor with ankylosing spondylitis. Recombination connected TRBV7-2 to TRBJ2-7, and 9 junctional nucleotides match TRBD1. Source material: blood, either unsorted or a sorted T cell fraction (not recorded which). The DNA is TGTGCCAGCAGCAACAGGGGGCTAGGGGAGCAGTACTTC. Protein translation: CASSNRGLGEQYF.